This T cell receptor (beta chain) derives from a study of T cells in Graves' hyperthyroidism and ophthalmopathy. Regarding this clonotype: Antigen unknown.

V shed 3 bases and J shed 2 bases, with 8 bases lying between them. Germline V gene lookup returns CDR1 SGHDT and CDR2 YYEEEE. The CDR3 is made up of 13 amino acids. The source material, RNA transcripts, was used to amplify TCR beta CDR3 regions. The HTBI primer set was used in a first-round RT-PCR of the TCR CDR3. TCRdb reprocessed the multiplex PCR reads via MiXCR and lists one record per CDR3 protein. The table includes around 250,000 distinct CDR3 sequences, roughly 15% detected once. Study-wide findings and caveats: Onset of ophthalmopathy came a median approximately 6.9 months after the model predicted it.

Source material: blood. This sequence joins TRBV5-6 and TRBJ2-5; D might be TRBD2 (6 bases). This TCR was recovered from a middle-aged woman with Graves' hyperthyroidism that later progressed to Graves' ophthalmopathy. The CDR3 loop is CASSWGEQETQYF. As DNA, the CDR3 is TGTGCCAGCAGCTGGGGGGAACAAGAGACCCAGTACTTC. The full variable domain, completed using reference TRBV5-6 and TRBJ2-5, is DAGVTQSPTHLIKTRGQQVTLRCSPKSGHDTVSWYQQALGQGPQFIFQYYEEEERQRGNFPDRFSGHQFPNYSSELNVNALLLGDSALYLCASSWGEQETQYFGPGTRLLVL.